The T cell receptor beta chain described here comes from a study of blood T cell repertoires in COVID-19. The CDR3 has 14 amino acids. From germline, CDR1 is SGDLS and CDR2 YYNGEE. V lost 3 bases and J lost 2, with 9 bases in between. The method was immunoSEQ multiplex PCR; TCRdb's version includes in-frame clones alone and lacks a portion of them. The sample lists about 57,000 clones, 82% occurring once. The chain couples TRBV9 to TRBJ1-3; D gene uncertain. The clonotype was recovered from a woman in her sixties with acute or convalescent COVID-19. Sequencing input: peripheral blood. The CDR3 nucleotides are TGTGCCAGCAGCGCAACAGTTACTGGAAACACCATATATTTT. Translation gives CASSATVTGNTIYF.